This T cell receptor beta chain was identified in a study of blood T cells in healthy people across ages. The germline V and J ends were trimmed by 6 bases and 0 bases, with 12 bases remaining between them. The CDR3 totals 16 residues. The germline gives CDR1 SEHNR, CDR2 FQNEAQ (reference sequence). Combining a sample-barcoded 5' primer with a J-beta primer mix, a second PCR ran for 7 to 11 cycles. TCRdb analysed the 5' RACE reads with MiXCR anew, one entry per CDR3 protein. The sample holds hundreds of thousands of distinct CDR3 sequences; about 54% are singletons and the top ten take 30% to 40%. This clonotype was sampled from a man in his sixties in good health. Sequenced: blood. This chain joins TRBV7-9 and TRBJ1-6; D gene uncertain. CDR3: CASRLDSSSYNSPLHF. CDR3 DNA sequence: TGTGCCAGCAGGTTGGACTCGAGCTCCTATAATTCACCCCTCCACTTT.